This T cell receptor (beta chain) was recorded in a study of shared clonotypes between healthy human individuals. Study-wide results and limits: A small donor pool kept down the genetic and exposure-history diversity that was represented.

On this clone itself: Its antigen is still unknown.

The authors distributed each subset's genomic DNA evenly over several immunoSEQ plates. Here immunoSEQ multiplex PCR was the method, and the copy in TCRdb shows in-frame clones only, minus some. The table shows about 490,000 clones, with approximately 82% occurring only once. Germline CDR1 is SGHRS and CDR2 is YFSETQ. The CDR3 consists of 15 residues. Sequencing used PBMCs. The sequence came from a woman aged 40 to 49 in good health. Some clones in this sample may be carry-over from other donors' samples. The V and J genes are TRBV5-1 and TRBJ2-5; 8 bases agree with TRBD2. Judging by the DNA end, TRBJ2-7 fits better; the J call may be wrong. The CDR3 DNA sequence: TGCGCCAGCAACTCCGGGGGCAGCGGGAGTGGCGAGCAGTACTTC. Translating it yields CASNSGGSGSGEQYF.